One and the same sample provided the 28 T cell receptor beta chains below, sequenced in a study of T cells in placental villitis. Amplification of TCR-beta CDR3 regions from genomic DNA was performed with the immunoSEQ v4 bias-controlled multiplex PCR assay, which was run blinded to group allocation. TCRdb took this table from immuneACCESS and kept in-frame rearrangements with V and J called. Such tables lack part of the clones; where checked against another copy, unresolved V genes explain under half of the gap, and the rest is unexplained. The sample table contains about 2,400 clones; only one count was recorded for around 86% of them. The leading ten clones occupy approximately 52% of the sample. Sequencing used placental tissue containing maternal and fetal cells. All receptors derive from a human patient with infectious villitis; the placental T cells may come from both mother and fetus.

The CDR3 DNA reads TGTGCCAGCAGCCAGGGGGCTAAGCAGACCCAGTACTTC. This encodes CASSQGAKQTQYF. The chain is built from TRBV28 and TRBJ2-5; 8 bases map to TRBD1. J was trimmed by 6 bases and V by 6 bases; bases with no gene match: 6. Germline CDR1 is MDHEN and CDR2 is SYDVKM. The CDR3 has 13 residues.

The V call is TRBV2, the J call TRBJ2-4; perhaps TRBD2 as D (6 bases). Trimming left V 11 bases short and J 0 bases short, with 8 bases between. This CDR3 has 12 amino acids. Germline V gene sequence: CDR1 SNHLY, CDR2 FYNNEI. DNA of the CDR3: TGTGCCGGGGGGATAGCCAAAAACATTCAGTACTTC. Protein product: CAGGIAKNIQYF.

V gene TRBV19 combines with J gene TRBJ2-7; 12 bases fit TRBD1. The length of the CDR3 is 13 residues. The trim removed 4 bases at V and 6 bases at J, leaving 1 base unmatched. CDR1 is LNHDA and CDR2 is SQIVND in the germline V gene (reference sequence). The CDR3 DNA sequence: TGTGCCAGTAGTAGGGACAGGGGGCGCGAGCAGTACTTC. Translation: CASSRDRGREQYF.

This chain joins TRBV11-2 and TRBJ2-3; D is tentatively TRBD1 or TRBD2 (5 bases each). The CDR3 length is 16 residues. Germline V gives CDR1 SGHAT, CDR2 FQNNGV. Trimming pared 7 bases from V and 2 bases from J, leaving 19 bases between. CDR3 nucleotides: TGTGCCAGCATAATCCAGGGCGGGTTATACACAGATACGCAGTATTTT. Translated, it gives CASIIQGGLYTDTQYF.

J is TRBJ2-7 and V is TRBV14; D ambiguous. V lost 3 bases and J lost 2, with 8 bases in between. In germline, CDR1 is SGHDN, CDR2 FVKESK. The CDR3 extends over 13 amino acids. The CDR3 DNA reads TGTGCCAGCAGCCAGACAAAAACCTACGAGCAGTACTTC. Translating gives CASSQTKTYEQYF.

V gene TRBV29-1 combines with J gene TRBJ1-2; 7 positions match TRBD1. In germline, CDR1 is SQVTM, CDR2 ANQGSEA. The CDR3 is made up of 14 amino acids. After removal of 7 bases from V and 0 bases from J, the junction contained 8 bases not matched to a gene. The CDR3 DNA follows: TGCAGCGCCGCCGGGACAGATTCTAACTATGGCTACACCTTC. Translating gives CSAAGTDSNYGYTF.

The chain joins TRBV7-6 to TRBJ2-7; TRBD2 matches at 14 bases. Germline-derived CDR1 and CDR2 are SGHVS and FNYEAQ. CDR3 length equals 21 residues. The V segment lost 7 bases and the J segment 0 bases; nucleotides outside the gene matches: 20. The DNA for the CDR3 is TGTGCCAGCACCCCCAAGATAAGCCCGGGACTAGCGGGGGAAAGCTCCTACGAGCAGTACTTC. This gives the protein CASTPKISPGLAGESSYEQYF.

The CDR3 region is CASSLVLTGTIYF. The CDR3 coding sequence is TGTGCCAGCAGCTTAGTCCTGACAGGGACCATATATTTT. This chain joins TRBV7-2 and TRBJ1-3; 7 nucleotides match TRBD1. The V gene end was trimmed by 1 base and the J gene end by 10 bases; junction bases not matched to a gene: 4. The CDR3 has 13 residues. Germline lookup yields CDR1 SGHTA and CDR2 FQGNSA.

A single count supports this clone. The genes are TRBV4-1 and TRBJ2-3; D remains ambiguous. In germline, CDR1 is MGHRA, CDR2 YSYEKL. The CDR3 has 15 amino acids. Trimming took off 1 base at V and 2 bases at J, with 10 bases between the two ends. CDR3 sequence reads: CASSQGIRSTDTQYF. The CDR3 DNA reads TGCGCCAGCAGCCAAGGAATTAGATCCACAGATACGCAGTATTTT.

J is TRBJ2-1 and V is TRBV28, with TRBD2 matching over 12 bases. V was clipped by 6 bases and J by 8 bases; unmatched bases: 5. Germline V gene lookup returns CDR1 MDHEN and CDR2 SYDVKM. This CDR3 spans 14 amino acids. The CDR3 DNA sequence: TGTGCCAGCAGGACTAGCGGGAGTGCCGATGAGCAGTTCTTC. Amino acid sequence: CASRTSGSADEQFF.

The chain recombines TRBV18 with TRBJ2-1, with 12 bases matching TRBD2. This CDR3 region has 15 residues. Germline CDR1 KGHSH, CDR2 LQKENI. V trimming: 2 bases; J trimming: 4 bases; junction bases outside the gene matches: 0. The DNA of the CDR3 is TGTGCCAGCTCACCAGGACTAGCGGGGTACAATGAGCAGTTCTTC. Its translation is CASSPGLAGYNEQFF.

The gene calls are TRBV27 and TRBJ2-7; 7 bases map to TRBD2. V trimming: 6 bases; J trimming: 1 base; junction bases outside the gene matches: 18. CDR3 length: 18 amino acids. The V gene's germline CDR1 is MNHEY and CDR2 SMNVEV (reference sequence). The CDR3 nucleotides are TGTGCCAGCAGGGGATGGGGGGGTCCCGGGACTACGTCCTACGAGCAGTACTTC. The encoded protein is CASRGWGGPGTTSYEQYF.

CDR3 loop: CASSLGLAGAYEQYF. Here the CDR3 DNA reads TGTGCCAGCAGCTTGGGACTAGCGGGGGCCTACGAGCAGTACTTC. V is TRBV7-2 and J is TRBJ2-7; 14 bases align to TRBD2. CDR3 size: 15 residues. Germline CDR1 is SGHTA and CDR2 is FQGNSA. V was pared by 3 bases and J by 2 bases, with 0 bases of the junction left unmatched.

The chain carries TRBV5-4 and TRBJ1-2, with D unclear. V was clipped by 4 bases and J by 4 bases, with 5 bases between them. This CDR3 has 11 residues. The germline V gene encodes CDR1 SGHNT and CDR2 YYREEE (reference sequence). The CDR3 region is CASSERYGYTF. CDR3 sequence (DNA): TGTGCCAGCAGCGAGCGCTATGGCTACACCTTC. Using reference TRBV5-4 and TRBJ1-2 for the parts outside the CDR3, the full variable domain is ETGVTQSPTHLIKTRGQQVTLRCSSQSGHNTVSWYQQALGQGPQFIFQYYREEENGRGNFPPRFSGLQFPNYSSELNVNALELDDSALYLCASSERYGYTFGSGTRLTVV.

The chain links TRBV6-5 to TRBJ1-1, with a possible D match to TRBD1 (6 bases). Germline CDR1 and CDR2: MNHEY and SVGAGI. Trimming shortened V by 5 bases and J by 3 bases, and 16 bases separated the two germline ends. CDR3 length: 15 amino acids. CDR3 bases: TGTGCCAGCAGTCGGGTGGGGGGCCTAGACACTGAAGCTTTCTTT. This encodes CASSRVGGLDTEAFF.

The genes are TRBV14 and TRBJ2-3; TRBD2 matches at 14 bases. Trimming took 4 bases from V and 4 from J; bases not matched to a gene: 1. The CDR3 loop spans 15 amino acids. In germline, CDR1 is SGHDN, CDR2 FVKESK. For the CDR3, the DNA is TGTGCCAGCAGCCGACTAGCGGGGGGGCCAGATACGCAGTATTTT. Translation gives CASSRLAGGPDTQYF.

V gene TRBV12-3 or TRBV12-4 combines with J gene TRBJ1-2, with unresolved D. CDR3 length: 12 residues. V was clipped by 3 bases and J by 1 base, with 3 bases between them. CDR3 amino acids: CASSFHNYGYTF. CDR3 DNA: TGTGCCAGCAGTTTTCATAACTATGGCTACACCTTC.

The V and J genes are TRBV3-1 (or the pseudogene TRBV3-2) and TRBJ1-2; unclear D gene. CDR3 size: 13 residues. Trimming took off 1 base at V and 8 bases at J, with 11 bases between the two ends. The V gene's germline CDR1 is LGHDT and CDR2 YNNKEL (reference sequence). This chain's CDR3 is CASSQVDGTGYTF. The CDR3 DNA follows: TGTGCCAGCAGCCAAGTGGACGGAACGGGCTACACCTTC.

V gene TRBV11-3 combines with J gene TRBJ1-1, with D perhaps matching TRBD1 (6 bases). CDR1 and CDR2 from the germline V gene are SGHNT and YENEEA. The CDR3 sequence is 13 residues long. V shed 6 bases and J shed 4 bases, with 12 bases lying between them. CDR3 region: CASRTGYSTEAFF. CDR3 DNA: TGTGCCAGCAGGACAGGTTATAGCACTGAAGCTTTCTTT.

Notes on this clone: In the same sample, other DNA sequences code for this CDR3. The chain carries TRBV7-9 and TRBJ2-3, with 8 bases lining up with TRBD2. J was trimmed by 2 bases and V by 9 bases; bases with no gene match: 7. This CDR3 contains 14 residues. Germline assignment: CDR1 SEHNR and CDR2 FQNEAQ (reference sequence). The CDR3 is CARRGEGNTDTQYF. The DNA of the CDR3 is TGTGCCAGGCGGGGGGAGGGGAACACAGATACGCAGTATTTT.

The chain joins TRBV30 to TRBJ1-1; D unresolved. V was clipped by 5 bases and J by 6 bases, with 10 bases between them. Germline CDR1 reads GTSNPN; CDR2 reads SVGIG (reference sequence). This CDR3 has 11 residues. The CDR3 DNA sequence: TGTGCCTGGGGAGGTTATGCTGAAGCTTTCTTT. This encodes CAWGGYAEAFF.

The rearrangement links TRBV12-3 or TRBV12-4 to TRBJ1-3; D gene unclear. The ends were cut back, 3 bases at V and 0 bases at J, with 3 bases in the middle. The CDR3 is 13 residues long. The CDR3 protein is CASSLDSGNTIYF. The CDR3 bases are TGTGCCAGCAGTTTGGACTCTGGAAACACCATATATTTT.

The rearrangement uses TRBV30 and TRBJ2-3; D gene unclear. The V end lost 0 bases, the J end lost 6 bases, and 4 bases lay between the germline ends. This CDR3 contains 11 residues. Germline V gene sequence: CDR1 GTSNPN, CDR2 SVGIG (reference sequence). The CDR3 here is CAWSVGDTQYF. For the CDR3, the DNA is TGTGCCTGGAGTGTGGGGGATACGCAGTATTTT. Combining the CDR3 with reference TRBV30 and TRBJ2-3 gives the whole variable domain SQTIHQWPATLVQPVGSPLSLECTVEGTSNPNLYWYRQAAGRGLQLLFYSVGIGQISSEVPQNLSASRPQDRQFILSSKKLLLSDSGFYLCAWSVGDTQYFGPGTRLTVL.

This chain uses TRBV7-9 with TRBJ1-1, with TRBD1 identical over 9 bases. The CDR3 has 15 residues. Germline V gene data show CDR1 as SEHNR and CDR2 as FQNEAQ (reference sequence). The J segment lost 5 bases and the V segment lost 4 bases, leaving 8 bases of the junction unmatched. CDR3 sequence: CASSSWDRAGTEAFF. CDR3 DNA: TGTGCCAGCAGCTCGTGGGACAGGGCGGGAACTGAAGCTTTCTTT.

The chain links TRBV12-2 to TRBJ2-5; the D call in the table, TRBD1, was not verified against the DNA. TRBV12-2 is listed as a pseudogene. The CDR3 spans 16 residues. The CDR3 reads CASRFLFRQGEETQYF. The CDR3 DNA is TGTGCAAGTCGCTTCCTATTTCGACAGGGGGAAGAGACCCAGTACTTC.

The chain has TRBV5-1 and TRBJ2-7; D is unclear. The CDR3 has 14 amino acids. Trimming stripped 4 bases from V and 4 bases from J, with 15 bases between. From germline, CDR1 is SGHRS and CDR2 YFSETQ. CDR3 sequence reads: CASSLKAPVYEQYF. CDR3 in DNA: TGCGCCAGCAGCCTCAAAGCGCCCGTGTACGAGCAGTACTTC.

This CDR3 reads CASSYSRGTGNTIYF. CDR3 nucleotide sequence: TGTGCCAGCAGTTACTCGAGGGGAACTGGAAACACCATATATTTT. V is TRBV6-5 and J is TRBJ1-3; maybe TRBD1 (5 bases). CDR1 and CDR2 (germline): MNHEY, SVGAGI. V was clipped by 0 bases and J by 2 bases, with 8 bases between them. CDR3 length: 15 amino acids.

This chain joins TRBV6-5 and TRBJ2-2; a possible D gene is TRBD1 (6 bases). The CDR3 runs to 13 residues. From germline, CDR1 is MNHEY and CDR2 SVGAGI. Trimming cost V 5 bases and J 6 bases, with 10 bases left between them. The CDR3, as DNA: TGTGCCAGCAGTAACAGGGAGTCCGGGGAGCTGTTTTTT. This codes for CASSNRESGELFF.